The source of this TCR beta chain is a study of cytomegalovirus exposure and HLA in healthy donors (dated by TCRdb to between 2016 and 2019). With regard to the full study: An earlier analysis of roughly 610 of the donors reported about 280 Gb of sequence data and about 120 million unique TCR beta sequences obtained from about 200 million T cells. All discovery cohort repertoires had been generated on a single sequencing platform. Several DR-DQ haplotypes were treated as single units for association and clustering because of strong linkage in the cohort. A later genetic analysis used genome-wide SNP genotypes for about 60% of the 666 donors, treating that subset as a discovery cohort. An early release that covered 500 to 800 HLA-typed donors contained approximately 300 gigabases of sequencing data and tens of millions of unique TCR sequences. To study patterns of TCR occurrence, a later analysis re-analyzed previously published TCR beta repertoires from 700 or so donors and added high-resolution HLA genotyping. Among the approximately 430 genotyped donors, 81% belonged to the genetic ancestry cluster associated with self-reported Caucasian donors. The study aimed to test whether cataloging public T cell receptors could reveal signatures of past pathogen exposure. To predict cytomegalovirus infection status, the study combined high-throughput TCR immunosequencing, statistical association of individual TCRs with disease status, and machine learning. Rather than drawing on any new phenotypic data, the later analysis identified candidate immune exposures from TCR beta sequences and the way those sequences occurred across donors. Both class I and class II loci were covered by HLA typing, at four-digit resolution. Typing coverage varied by locus: roughly 629-640 donors for A, B, C, DRB1 and DQB1; roughly 520 for DQA1; more than 600 for DPA1; roughly 450 for DPB1. A separate validation cohort of 100 to 150 different subjects was used in addition to the roughly 700-subject first cohort. On average, roughly 240,000 unique TCR beta nucleotide sequences were sequenced per donor among a few hundred genotyped donors of the cohort, with roughly a sixth of those sequences being non-productive. Alongside the repertoire data, information on donor age, sex, ethnicity and CMV serostatus was compiled. An earlier analysis of some 500 of the donors used high-throughput TCR beta sequencing to judge whether each TCR beta V gene segment behaved as functional or pseudogenic. The study profiled the T cell repertoires of about 720 subjects by immunosequencing and related them to cytomegalovirus serostatus.

The CDR3 runs 13 amino acids, cysteine and phenylalanine included. The read is trimmed to its CDR3 DNA, 39 bases read in frame from base 1. In total, 666 healthy bone marrow donors made up the cohort. All cohort members were sampled while nominally healthy, although unrecorded immune exposures were likely present. The donor was CMV seropositive and belonged to the group of 250 to 300 seropositive cohort members. Every donor gave a peripheral blood sample, and the peripheral blood mononuclear cells from that sample were used for TCR beta sequencing. The Qiagen DNeasy Blood Extraction Kit was used to extract genomic DNA from the blood cell samples. Paper-wide results and their limitations: In a later genetic analysis, a missense DCLRE1C variant was associated with V-gene and J-gene trimming of TCR beta chains, and the association was replicated in an independent cohort. Immune exposure information for the cohort was limited to CMV serostatus. Strong co-occurrence of HLA alleles, especially DR and DQ, made assigning TCR associations to individual alleles difficult. A group of highly shared sequence variants was considered likely to be a technical artifact of the sequencing pipeline. In a later analysis, HLA-associated TCR beta chains showed more clonal expansion and lower generation probabilities than non-associated chains that were equally common. According to a later analysis, most CMV-associated TCR beta chains appeared to be HLA-restricted, and the HLA associations seemed to be driven largely by CMV exposure. The 87-base-pair reads could not distinguish some IMGT-functional V segments, including TRBV6-2 and TRBV6-3, so those segments were excluded. Sequencing depth was assumed to be roughly uniform across donors in the presence/absence analyses, though that assumption may not hold. Because HLA typing was missing for some donors at each locus, association tests included only the typed subset. In a later genetic analysis, fewer N-insertions in productive TCRs were reported among donors in an Asian-associated ancestry cluster than the approximately 710-donor mean. According to the authors, the approach could potentially be generalized to other disease states and immunological phenotypes. A further reported finding was that TCR beta sequences accurately predicted the HLA-A and HLA-B alleles for most subjects in the first cohort. Only TCR beta chains were sequenced in this cohort, and the absence of alpha or paired-chain data limited detectable features. According to a later analysis, TCR association rates differed among HLA loci, with DRB1 alleles showing the most associated TCRs and HLA-C alleles showing the fewest. Most TCR sequences were seen in very few donors, while some public TCRs were found in many individuals. In vitro tests confirmed that a few of the cytomegalovirus-associated TCR beta chains recognize cytomegalovirus antigens. In an earlier analysis of 450 to 750 of the donors, most TCR beta V segments appeared in productive rearrangements about 87% or about 30% of the time, broadly matching IMGT annotations. In the study, approximately 160 TCR beta chains were listed as associated with cytomegalovirus. Linkage disequilibrium might explain the correlated functional status among segregating V segments, but an unknown experimental factor could not be excluded. At a false discovery rate of 0.05, a later analysis linked about 17,000 TCR beta sequences to specific HLA alleles. According to a later analysis, parvovirus B19, influenza, CMV and Epstein-Barr virus appeared linked to several top co-occurrence clusters. Fewer than 20 rarely observed V segments, including chromosome 9 orphons, were excluded from the earlier analysis of about 500 of the donors because counts were too low. The classifier was reported to diagnose cytomegalovirus status with high specificity and sensitivity in both the original cohort and the validation cohort.

For this clone: The antigen this receptor binds is unknown. Base qualities are missing; no much larger clone stands one base away.

Library preparation used the immunoSEQ multiplex PCR assay. For the multiplex PCR, a mixture combining 60 forward primers for TCR Vbeta segments and 13 reverse primers for TCR Jbeta segments was used. A multiplex PCR assay on genomic DNA amplified the CDR3 region of rearranged TCR beta genes. The amplified TCR beta libraries were sequenced on the Illumina HiSeq System as 87-base-pair reads. As for the original processing: A later analysis counted tens of millions of unique TCR beta chains across the 650 to 800 repertoires, and about 10 million of these chains were shared by at least two donors. A nearest-neighbor algorithm error-corrected the raw reads and collapsed the reads into unique sequences, merging closely related sequences to remove PCR and sequencing errors. CDR3 sequences were aligned to IMGT reference sequences to assign V, D and J gene segments. For a sequence to be retained, at least a six-nucleotide match to both a V gene segment and a J gene segment was required. Rearrangements were called productive when the CDR3 lacked stop codons and stayed in frame with V and J; all others were non-productive. Following IMGT convention, CDR3 was defined as the stretch from the second conserved V-encoded cysteine up to the conserved J-encoded phenylalanine. In an earlier analysis of 550 to 650 of the donors, sequences lacking an unambiguous match to a single V gene segment were excluded. An earlier analysis of under 750 of the donors called V segments functional above 56.7% productive rearrangements and segregating when the between-donor standard deviation exceeded 5%. A statistical classification framework was developed to diagnose cytomegalovirus status using the catalog of TCR beta chain sequences. In a later analysis, TCR nucleotide sequences were compared against IMGT/GENE-DB human TR gene sequences so that V and J genes could be assigned. A later analysis assigned CDR3 sequences and most-parsimonious VDJ recombination scenarios with the TCRdist pipeline. In a later analysis, each TCR beta chain was defined by its CDR3 amino acid sequence together with its V-gene family, and reads without a unique V-gene family were excluded. In a later analysis, 450 to 600 highly shared, low-generation-probability nucleotide sequences were removed to address suspected cross-contamination and a sequencing artifact. A later analysis calculated a clonal expansion index for each public chain from normalized within-repertoire ranks of inferred template counts. A later analysis computed generation probabilities with a VDJ recombination model fitted to out-of-frame rearrangements, and checked the results against IGoR. In a later analysis, TCR-TCR, TCR-HLA and TCR-CMV co-occurrence was scored with hypergeometric tests, and a repertoire-size bias correction was applied to TCR pairs. A later analysis estimated false discovery rates by permuting HLA or CMV assignments 20 times. A later analysis grouped co-occurring TCRs with DBSCAN, adding TCRdist sequence similarity when clustering within HLA-allele-positive subsets. For co-occurrence clustering, repertoires with fewer than 30,000 or more than 120,000 public chains were excluded, along with a handful of repertoires with anomalous nucleotide sharing. TCRdb carries this immuneACCESS record with in-frame sequences only. Its versions omit some clonotypes, under half of them owing to an unresolved V gene in the studies checked, with the rest unexplained. V and J calls and clone size come straight from that table; D and trimming were deduced from the DNA. This sample lists 150,000 to 200,000 clones; about three quarters were detected once. The top ten hold 1.2% to 1.5% of the sample.

This chain joins TRBV21-1 to TRBJ2-7; the table's D call, TRBD2, was not checked against the DNA. TRBV21-1 is marked as a pseudogene. Sequenced: PBMCs. The TCR was taken from a woman aged 25 to 39 in good health and CMV-seropositive. The CDR3 protein is CASRLAGTYEQYF. Here is the DNA: TGTGCCAGCAGACTAGCGGGAACCTACGAGCAGTACTTC.